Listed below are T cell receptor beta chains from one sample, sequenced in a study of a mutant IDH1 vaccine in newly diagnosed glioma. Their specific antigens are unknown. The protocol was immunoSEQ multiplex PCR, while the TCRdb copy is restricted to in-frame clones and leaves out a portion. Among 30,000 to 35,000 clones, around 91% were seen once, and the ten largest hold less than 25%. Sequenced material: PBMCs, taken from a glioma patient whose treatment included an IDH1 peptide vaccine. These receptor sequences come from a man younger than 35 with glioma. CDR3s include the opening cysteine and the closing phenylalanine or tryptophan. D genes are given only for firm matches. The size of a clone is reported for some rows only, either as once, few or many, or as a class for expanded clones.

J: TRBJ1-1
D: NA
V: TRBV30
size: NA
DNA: TGTGCCTGGAGTGGCCAGGGAGTCACTGAAGCTTTCTTT
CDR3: CAWSGQGVTEAFF

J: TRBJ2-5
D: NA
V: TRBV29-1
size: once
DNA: TGCAGCGCCTCTCCTCAAGAGACCCAGTACTTC
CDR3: CSASPQETQYF

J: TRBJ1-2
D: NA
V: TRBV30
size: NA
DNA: TGTGCCTGGAGTGTACTCGGAGGGGGAGGCTACACCTTC
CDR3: CAWSVLGGGGYTF

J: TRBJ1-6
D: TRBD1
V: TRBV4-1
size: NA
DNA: TGCGCCAGCAGCCCCGGGGGACAGGGCCCAAATTCACCCCTCCACTTT
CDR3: CASSPGGQGPNSPLHF

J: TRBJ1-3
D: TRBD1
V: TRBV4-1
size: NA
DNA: TGCGCCAGCAGCCAGGACAGGGGGGGAAACACCATATATTTT
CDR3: CASSQDRGGNTIYF

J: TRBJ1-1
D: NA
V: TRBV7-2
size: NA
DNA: TGTGCCAGCAGCTCCTCTAATAGGGCGGCGGCCCAGGTTTTCTTT
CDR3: CASSSSNRAAAQVFF

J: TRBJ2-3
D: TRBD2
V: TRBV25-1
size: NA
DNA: TGTGCCAGCAGAGTAGCGGGATACCAGTATTTT
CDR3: CASRVAGYQYF

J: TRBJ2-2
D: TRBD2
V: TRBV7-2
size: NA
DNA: TGTGCCAGCAGCTTAGCGGGGAGGGGGAACACCGGGGAGCTGTTTTTT
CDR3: CASSLAGRGNTGELFF

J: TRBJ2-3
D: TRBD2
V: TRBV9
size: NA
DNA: TGTGCCAGCAGCGTAGGGGCTAGCGGGACGACAGATACGCAGTATTTT
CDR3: CASSVGASGTTDTQYF

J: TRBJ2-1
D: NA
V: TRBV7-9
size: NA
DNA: TGTGCCAGCAGCTTAGGTTCTAGTTTTTGGAATGAGCAGTTCTTC
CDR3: CASSLGSSFWNEQFF

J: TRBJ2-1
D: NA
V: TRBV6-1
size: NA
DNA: TGTGCCAGCAGCCCGGTTGGGACCTACAATGAGCAGTTCTTC
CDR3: CASSPVGTYNEQFF

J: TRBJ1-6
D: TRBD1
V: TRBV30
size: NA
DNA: TGTGCCTGCGAACAGGGGAGTATAAATTCACCCCTCCACTTT
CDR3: CACEQGSINSPLHF

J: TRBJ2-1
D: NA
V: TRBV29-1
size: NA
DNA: TGCAGCGTCACTAGTAGCGGAGGAGGGAACAATGAGCAGTTCTTC
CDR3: CSVTSSGGGNNEQFF

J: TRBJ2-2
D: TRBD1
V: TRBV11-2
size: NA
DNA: TGTGCCAGCAGCCCGGGTGCGGGCAGGGGGAAGACCGGGGAGCTGTTTTTT
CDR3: CASSPGAGRGKTGELFF

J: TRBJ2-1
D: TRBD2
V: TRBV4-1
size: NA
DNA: TGCGCCAGCAGCCAAGGGGCGGGAGTGTCCTACAATGAGCAGTTCTTC
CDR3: CASSQGAGVSYNEQFF

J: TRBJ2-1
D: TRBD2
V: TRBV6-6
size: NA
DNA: TGTGCCATCCAGGTCACTAGCGGGAGAGTCAATGAGCAGTTCTTC
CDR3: CAIQVTSGRVNEQFF

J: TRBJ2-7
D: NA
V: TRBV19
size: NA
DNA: TGTGCCAGTAGCCACAGCGCCAACTCCTACGAGCAGTACTTC
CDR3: CASSHSANSYEQYF

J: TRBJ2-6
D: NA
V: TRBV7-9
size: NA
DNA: TGTGCCAGCAACCCTTGGCAGGGTAGAGGCTCTGGGGCCAACGTCCTGACTTTC
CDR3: CASNPWQGRGSGANVLTF

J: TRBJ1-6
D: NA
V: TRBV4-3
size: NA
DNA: TGCGCCAGCAGCCGAACGCAGGGAGGGCGGAATTCACCCCTCCACTTT
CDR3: CASSRTQGGRNSPLHF

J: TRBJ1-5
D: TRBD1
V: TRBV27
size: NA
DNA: TGTGCCAGCAGTCCCACCGGGACAGTTCTTCAGCCCCAGCATTTT
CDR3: CASSPTGTVLQPQHF

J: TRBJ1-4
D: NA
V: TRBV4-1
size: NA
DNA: TGCGCCAGCAGCCAAAGGATCTTTAATGAAAAACTGTTTTTT
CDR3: CASSQRIFNEKLFF

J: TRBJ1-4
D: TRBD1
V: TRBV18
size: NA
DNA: TGTGCCAGCTCACCACCGCGGGACAGGGCGGGTGAAAAACTGTTTTTT
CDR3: CASSPPRDRAGEKLFF

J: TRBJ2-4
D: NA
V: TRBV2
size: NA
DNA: TGTGCCAGCAGCATGGGGGTAGCCAAAAACATTCAGTACTTC
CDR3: CASSMGVAKNIQYF

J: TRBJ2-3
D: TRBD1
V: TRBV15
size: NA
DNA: TGTGCCACCAGCAGAGATCCCGGGACAGGGGGAGATACGCAGTATTTT
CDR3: CATSRDPGTGGDTQYF

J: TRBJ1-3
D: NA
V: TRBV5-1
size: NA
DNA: TGCGCCAGCAGCCCCGGGGCAGGGGAAAACACCATATATTTT
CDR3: CASSPGAGENTIYF

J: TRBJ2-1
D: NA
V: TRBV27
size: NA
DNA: TGTGCCAGCAGGTCCACGAGCTCCTACAATGAGCAGTTCTTC
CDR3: CASRSTSSYNEQFF

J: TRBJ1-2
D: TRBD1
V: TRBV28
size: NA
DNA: TGTGCCAGCAGCCCACAGGGGTATGGCTACACCTTC
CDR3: CASSPQGYGYTF

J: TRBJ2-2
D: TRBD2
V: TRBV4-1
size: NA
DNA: TGCGCCAGCAGCCACCCGGGGGGCGGGAGGGCCTTGGGCACCGGGGAGCTGTTTTTT
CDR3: CASSHPGGGRALGTGELFF

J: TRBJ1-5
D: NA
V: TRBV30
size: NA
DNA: TGTGCCTGGAGTCGGGGCTTGAGCAATCAGCCCCAGCATTTT
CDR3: CAWSRGLSNQPQHF

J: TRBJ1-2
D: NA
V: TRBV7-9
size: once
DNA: TGTGCCAGCAGCCAACCCCCTGACAGCCTCTATGGCTACACCTTC
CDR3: CASSQPPDSLYGYTF

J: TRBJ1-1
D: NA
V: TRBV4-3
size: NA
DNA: TGCGCCAGCAGCCAAGATCGTGGGGACACTGAAGCTTTCTTT
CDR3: CASSQDRGDTEAFF

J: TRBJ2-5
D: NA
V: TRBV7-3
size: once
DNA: TGTGCCAGCAGCTTAGGGCAGACAGAGACCCAGTACTTC
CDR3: CASSLGQTETQYF

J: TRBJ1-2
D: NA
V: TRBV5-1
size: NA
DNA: TGCGCCAGCAGCTTCCGGGGCAGACGGGACTATGGCTACACCTTC
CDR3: CASSFRGRRDYGYTF

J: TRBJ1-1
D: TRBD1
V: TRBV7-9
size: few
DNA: TGTGCCAGCAGCTTAGGGGACAGATACACTGAAGCTTTCTTT
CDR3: CASSLGDRYTEAFF

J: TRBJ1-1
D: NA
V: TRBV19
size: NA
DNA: TGTGCCAGTACCCCCCCGGGGCTGAACACTGAAGCTTTCTTT
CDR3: CASTPPGLNTEAFF

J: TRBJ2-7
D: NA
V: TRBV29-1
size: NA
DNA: TGCAGCGTTCGACAAAGGGAGAACGAGCAGTACTTC
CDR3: CSVRQRENEQYF

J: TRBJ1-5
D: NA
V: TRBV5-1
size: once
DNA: TGCGCCAGCAGCCTGGAGGGTGGGGGGAATCAGCCCCAGCATTTT
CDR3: CASSLEGGGNQPQHF

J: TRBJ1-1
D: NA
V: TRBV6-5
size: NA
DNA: TGTGCCAGCAGCTCAGGGAACACTGAAGCTTTCTTT
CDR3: CASSSGNTEAFF

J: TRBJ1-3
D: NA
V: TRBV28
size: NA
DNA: TGTGCCAGCAGTTCATGGGTCCGACGCTCTGGAAACACCATATATTTT
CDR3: CASSSWVRRSGNTIYF

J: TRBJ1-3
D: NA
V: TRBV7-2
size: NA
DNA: TGTGCCAGCAGCTGGGACCAGGCTGGAAACACCATATATTTT
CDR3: CASSWDQAGNTIYF

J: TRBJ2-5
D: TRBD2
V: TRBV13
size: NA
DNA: TGTGCCAGCAGCCCGAGACTAGCGGGAGTTGGGGAGACCCAGTACTTC
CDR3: CASSPRLAGVGETQYF

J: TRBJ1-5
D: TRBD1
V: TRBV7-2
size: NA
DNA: TGTGCCAGCAGCCTAGGACAGGCCAGGCCCCAGCATTTT
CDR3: CASSLGQARPQHF

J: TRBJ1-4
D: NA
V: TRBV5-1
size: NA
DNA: TGCGCCAGCAGCTTGGACAGAAGGGAAAAACTGTTTTTT
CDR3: CASSLDRREKLFF

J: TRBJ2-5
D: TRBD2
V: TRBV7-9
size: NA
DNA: TGTGCCAGCAGCTCCGGACAGGCAGGACTAGCGGGAGGAGAGACCCAGTACTTC
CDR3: CASSSGQAGLAGGETQYF

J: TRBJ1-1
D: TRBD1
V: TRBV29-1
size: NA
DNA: TGCAGCGTGGGGAACAGGGGGACGAACACTGAAGCTTTCTTT
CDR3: CSVGNRGTNTEAFF

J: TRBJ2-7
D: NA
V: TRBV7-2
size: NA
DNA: TGTGCCAGCAGCCCCCCGGGTCACTACGAGCAGTACTTC
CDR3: CASSPPGHYEQYF

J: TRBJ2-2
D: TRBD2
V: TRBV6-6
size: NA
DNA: TGTGCCAGCAGTTACGGGGGGGGCACCGGGGAGCTGTTTTTT
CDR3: CASSYGGGTGELFF